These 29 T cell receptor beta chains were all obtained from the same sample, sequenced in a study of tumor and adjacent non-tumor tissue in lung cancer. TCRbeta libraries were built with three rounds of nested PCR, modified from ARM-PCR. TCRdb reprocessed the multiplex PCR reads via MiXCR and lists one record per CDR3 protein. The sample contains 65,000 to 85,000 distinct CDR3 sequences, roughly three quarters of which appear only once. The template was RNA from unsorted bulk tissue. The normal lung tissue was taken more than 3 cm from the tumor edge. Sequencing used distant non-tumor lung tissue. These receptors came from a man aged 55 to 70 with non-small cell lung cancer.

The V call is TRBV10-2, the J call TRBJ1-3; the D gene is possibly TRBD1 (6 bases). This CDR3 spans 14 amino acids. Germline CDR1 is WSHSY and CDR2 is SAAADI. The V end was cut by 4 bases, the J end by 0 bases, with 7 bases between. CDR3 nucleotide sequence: TGCGCCAGCAGTGGGACAGCCTCTGGAAACACCATATATTTT. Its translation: CASSGTASGNTIYF.

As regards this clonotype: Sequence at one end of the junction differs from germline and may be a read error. In DNA form, the CDR3 reads TGTGCCAGTAGCCTTTTTGGGGACAGATACGAGCAATACTTC. It yields the protein CASSLFGDRYEQYF. V usage is TRBV11-3 and J usage is TRBJ2-7, with TRBD1 matching 7 bases. CDR3 length equals 14 residues. CDR1 and CDR2 (germline): SGHNT, YENEEA.

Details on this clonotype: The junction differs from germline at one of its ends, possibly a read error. CDR3 protein: CVSSSSSANTGELFF. The CDR3 DNA reads TGTGTCAGCAGCTCGTCTAGCGCGAACACCGGGGAGCTGTTTTTT. The chain combines TRBV5-4 with TRBJ2-2; tentative D call: TRBD2 (6 bases). Per the germline V gene, CDR1 is SGHNT and CDR2 is YYREEE (reference sequence). This CDR3 comprises 15 residues. Supplemented by reference TRBV5-4 and TRBJ2-2, the full variable domain reads ETGVTQSPTHLIKTRGQQVTLRCSSQSGHNTVSWYQQALGQGPQFIFQYYREEENGRGNFPPRFSGLQFPNYSSELNVNALELDDSALYLCVSSSSSANTGELFFGEGSRLTVL.

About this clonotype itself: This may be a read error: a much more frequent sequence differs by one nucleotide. This chain's CDR3 is CASSLGRGFETQYF. CDR3 in DNA: TGTGCCAGCAGCTTAGGGCGGGGTTTCGAGACCCAGTACTTC. The chain carries TRBV7-8 and TRBJ2-5; perhaps TRBD2 as D (6 bases). The germline gives CDR1 SGHVS, CDR2 FQNEAQ. Trimming removed 1 base from V and 5 bases from J, with 11 bases in between. The CDR3 totals 14 residues.

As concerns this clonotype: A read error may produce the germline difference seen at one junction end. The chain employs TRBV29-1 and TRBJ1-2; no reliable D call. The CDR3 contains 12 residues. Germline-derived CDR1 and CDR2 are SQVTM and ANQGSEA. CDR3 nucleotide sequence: TGCAGCGTCCTAGGGATCCTCTATGGTTACACCTTC. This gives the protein CSVLGILYGYTF.

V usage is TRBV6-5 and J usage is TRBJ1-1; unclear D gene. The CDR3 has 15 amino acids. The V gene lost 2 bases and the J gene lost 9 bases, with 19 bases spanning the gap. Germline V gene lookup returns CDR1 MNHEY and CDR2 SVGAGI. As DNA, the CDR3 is TGTGCCAGCAGTTACGGCTGTCAGGTGTCCACCAAAGCTTTCTTT. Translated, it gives CASSYGCQVSTKAFF.

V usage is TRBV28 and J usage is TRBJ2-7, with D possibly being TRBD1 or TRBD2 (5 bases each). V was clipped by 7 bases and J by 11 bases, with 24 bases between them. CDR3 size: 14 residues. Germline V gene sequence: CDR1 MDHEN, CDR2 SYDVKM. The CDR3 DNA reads TGTGCCAGCACCATTGGGCAGGGCGGGTATGAGAAGTACTTC. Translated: CASTIGQGGYEKYF.

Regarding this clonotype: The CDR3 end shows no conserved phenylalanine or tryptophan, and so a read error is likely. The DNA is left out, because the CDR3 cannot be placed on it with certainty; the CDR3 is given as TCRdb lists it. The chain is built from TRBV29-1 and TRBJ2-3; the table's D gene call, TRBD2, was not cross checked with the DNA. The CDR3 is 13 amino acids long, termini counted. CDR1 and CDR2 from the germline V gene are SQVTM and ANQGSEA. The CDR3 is CSVGERVADTQYY.

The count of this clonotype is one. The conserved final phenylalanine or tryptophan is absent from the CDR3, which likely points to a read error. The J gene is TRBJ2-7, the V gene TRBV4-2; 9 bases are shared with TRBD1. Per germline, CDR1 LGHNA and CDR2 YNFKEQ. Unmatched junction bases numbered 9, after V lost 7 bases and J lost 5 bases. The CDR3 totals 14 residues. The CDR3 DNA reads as TGTGCCAGCATCCTGACAGGGGGTAGGGACGAGCAGTACCTC. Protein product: CASILTGGRDEQYL.

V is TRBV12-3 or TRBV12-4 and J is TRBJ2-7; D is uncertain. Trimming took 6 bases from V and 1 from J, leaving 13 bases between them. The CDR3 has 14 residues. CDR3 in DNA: TGTGCCAGCAGCTCGACATGGGGTTCCTACGAGCAGTACTTC. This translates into CASSSTWGSYEQYF.

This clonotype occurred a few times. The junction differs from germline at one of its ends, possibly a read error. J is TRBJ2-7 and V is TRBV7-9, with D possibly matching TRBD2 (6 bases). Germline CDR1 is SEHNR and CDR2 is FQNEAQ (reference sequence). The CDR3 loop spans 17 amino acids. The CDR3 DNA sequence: TGTGCCAGCGGCTTAGCGGTGGGATCCGGTGGGACCTACGAGCAGTACTTC. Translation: CASGLAVGSGGTYEQYF.

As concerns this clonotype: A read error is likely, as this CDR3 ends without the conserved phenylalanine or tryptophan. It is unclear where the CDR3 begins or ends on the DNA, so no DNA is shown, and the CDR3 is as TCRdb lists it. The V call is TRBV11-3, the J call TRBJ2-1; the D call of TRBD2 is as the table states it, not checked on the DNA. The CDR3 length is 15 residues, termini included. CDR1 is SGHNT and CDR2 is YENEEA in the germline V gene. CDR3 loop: CASSQEAGGGNEQSL.

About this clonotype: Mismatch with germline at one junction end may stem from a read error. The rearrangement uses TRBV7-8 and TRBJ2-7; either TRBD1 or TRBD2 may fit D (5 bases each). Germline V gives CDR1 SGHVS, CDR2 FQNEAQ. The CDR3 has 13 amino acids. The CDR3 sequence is CAISLLRDDEQYF. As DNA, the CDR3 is TGTGCCATCAGCTTACTAAGGGACGACGAGCAGTACTTC.

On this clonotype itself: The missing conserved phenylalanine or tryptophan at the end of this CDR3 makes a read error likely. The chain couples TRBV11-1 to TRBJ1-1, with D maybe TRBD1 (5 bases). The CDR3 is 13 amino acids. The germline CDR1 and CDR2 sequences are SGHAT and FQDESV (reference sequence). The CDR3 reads CAISIAPGAEAFL. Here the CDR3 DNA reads TGTGCCATCAGCATAGCGCCGGGGGCTGAAGCTTTCCTT.

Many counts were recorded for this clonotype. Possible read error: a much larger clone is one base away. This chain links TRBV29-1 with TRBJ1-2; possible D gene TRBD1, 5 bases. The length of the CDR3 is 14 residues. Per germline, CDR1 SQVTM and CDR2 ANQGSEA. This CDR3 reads CSVVTVTGNYGYAF. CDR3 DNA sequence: TGCAGCGTGGTGACAGTGACCGGGAACTATGGCTACGCCTTC.

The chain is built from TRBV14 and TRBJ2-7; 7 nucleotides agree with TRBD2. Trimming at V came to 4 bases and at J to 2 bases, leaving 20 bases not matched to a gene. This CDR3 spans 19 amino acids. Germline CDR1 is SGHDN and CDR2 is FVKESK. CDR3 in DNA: TGTGCCAGCAGCCGACGTAGGGCTGCGGGAGCGCTAGGGGCCTACGAGCAGTACTTC. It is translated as CASSRRRAAGALGAYEQYF.

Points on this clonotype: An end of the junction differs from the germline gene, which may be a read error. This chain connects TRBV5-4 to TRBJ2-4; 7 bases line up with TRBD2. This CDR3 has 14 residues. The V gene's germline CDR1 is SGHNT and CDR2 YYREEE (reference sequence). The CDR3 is CASSLGRELNIQYF. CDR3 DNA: TGTGCCAGCAGCCTGGGGCGGGAGTTAAACATCCAGTACTTC.

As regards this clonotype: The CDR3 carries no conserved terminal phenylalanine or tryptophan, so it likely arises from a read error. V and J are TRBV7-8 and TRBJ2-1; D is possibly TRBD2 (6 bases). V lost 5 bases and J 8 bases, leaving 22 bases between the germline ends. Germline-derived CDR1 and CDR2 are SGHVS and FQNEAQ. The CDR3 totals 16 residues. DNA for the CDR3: TGTGCCAGCAGCCTGGATAACGGGAGTTCCCCCCATGAGCAGTTCCTC. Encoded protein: CASSLDNGSSPHEQFL.

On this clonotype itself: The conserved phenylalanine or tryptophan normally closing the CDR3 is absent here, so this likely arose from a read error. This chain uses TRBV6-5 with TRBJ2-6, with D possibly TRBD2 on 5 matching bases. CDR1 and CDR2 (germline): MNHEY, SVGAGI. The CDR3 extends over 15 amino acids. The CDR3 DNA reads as TGTACCAGCAGTTATGGAGGAGGTGGGGCCAACGTCCTGACTTTA. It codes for CTSSYGGGGANVLTL.

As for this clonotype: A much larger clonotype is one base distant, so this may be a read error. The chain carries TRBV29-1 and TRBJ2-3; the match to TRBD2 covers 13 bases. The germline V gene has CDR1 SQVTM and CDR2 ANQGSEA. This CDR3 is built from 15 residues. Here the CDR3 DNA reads TGCAGCGCTGAAGGGACTAGCGGGGACCGCGGTACGCAGTATTTT. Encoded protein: CSAEGTSGDRGTQYF.

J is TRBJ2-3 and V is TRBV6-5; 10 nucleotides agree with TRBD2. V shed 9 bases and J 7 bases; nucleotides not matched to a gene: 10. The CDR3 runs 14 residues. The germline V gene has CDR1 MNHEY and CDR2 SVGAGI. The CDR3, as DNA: TGTGCCAGATTAACTAGCGGGACAGCAAATACGCAGTATTTT. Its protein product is CARLTSGTANTQYF.

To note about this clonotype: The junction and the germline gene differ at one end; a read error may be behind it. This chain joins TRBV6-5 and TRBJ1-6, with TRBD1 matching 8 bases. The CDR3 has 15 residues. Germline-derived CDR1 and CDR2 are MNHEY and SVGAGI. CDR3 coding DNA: TGTGCCATCAGTTTTACCGGGACAGGCTCTTCACCCCTCCACTTT. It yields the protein CAISFTGTGSSPLHF.

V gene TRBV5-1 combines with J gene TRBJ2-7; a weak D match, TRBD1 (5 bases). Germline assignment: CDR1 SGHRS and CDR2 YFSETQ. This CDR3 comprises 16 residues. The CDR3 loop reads CDSSYGDSDLPYEQYF. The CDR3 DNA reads TGCGACAGTAGCTACGGCGACAGTGACCTCCCCTACGAGCAGTACTTC.

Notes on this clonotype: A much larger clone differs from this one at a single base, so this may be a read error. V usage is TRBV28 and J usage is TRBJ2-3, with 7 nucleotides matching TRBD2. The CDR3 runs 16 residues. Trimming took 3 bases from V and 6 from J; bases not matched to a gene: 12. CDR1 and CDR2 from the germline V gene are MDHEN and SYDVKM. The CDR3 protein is CASSFGTIGRLDTQYF. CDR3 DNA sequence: TGTGCCAGCAGTTTCGGGACTATCGGGAGGCTGGATACGCAGTATTTT.

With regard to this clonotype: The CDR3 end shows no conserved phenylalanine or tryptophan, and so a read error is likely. The CDR3 loop is CVSSFLGSSYEQYY. The CDR3 DNA reads as TGTGTCAGCAGTTTTCTTGGGAGCTCCTATGAGCAGTACTAC. This chain joins TRBV12-3 or TRBV12-4 and TRBJ2-7; D possibly corresponds to TRBD2 (5 bases). The CDR3 is made up of 14 amino acids.

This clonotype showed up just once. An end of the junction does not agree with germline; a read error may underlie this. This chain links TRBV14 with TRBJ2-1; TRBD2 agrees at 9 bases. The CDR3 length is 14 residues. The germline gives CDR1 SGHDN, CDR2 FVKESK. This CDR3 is CTSSQVSGGKQQFF. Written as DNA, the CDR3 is TGTACCAGCAGCCAGGTTAGCGGGGGAAAGCAGCAGTTCTTC.

The CDR3 sequence: CSVRHGDEAFF. As DNA, the CDR3 is TGCAGCGTTAGACATGGGGATGAAGCTTTCTTT. The V gene is TRBV29-1, the J gene TRBJ1-1; D gene ambiguous. V lost 5 bases, J lost 7 bases, and 11 bases lay in between. The V gene's germline CDR1 is SQVTM and CDR2 ANQGSEA. The CDR3 sequence is 11 residues long.

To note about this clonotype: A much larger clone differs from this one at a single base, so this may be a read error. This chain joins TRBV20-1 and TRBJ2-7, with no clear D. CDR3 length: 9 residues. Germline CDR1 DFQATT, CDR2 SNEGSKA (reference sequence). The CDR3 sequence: CSASSEEYF. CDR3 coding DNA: TGCAGTGCTAGTTCCGAGGAGTACTTC.

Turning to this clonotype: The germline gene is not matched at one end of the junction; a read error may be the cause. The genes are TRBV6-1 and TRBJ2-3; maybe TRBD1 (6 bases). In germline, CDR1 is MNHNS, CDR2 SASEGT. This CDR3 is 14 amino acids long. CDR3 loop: CAGSYRDDTDTQYF. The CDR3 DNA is TGTGCCGGCAGTTACAGGGATGACACAGATACGCAGTATTTT.